Below, 2 T cell receptor beta chains from the same sample are listed, as sequenced in a study of cytomegalovirus exposure and HLA in healthy donors. The PCR employed 60 Vbeta primers together with 13 Jbeta primers. Assay: immunoSEQ multiplex PCR; the TCRdb copy retains only in-frame clones and omits some. The table has about 170,000 clones, roughly 79% seen once. Sequenced sample: PBMCs. The receptors here all came from a woman aged 50 to 60 in good health and CMV-seropositive.

The chain uses TRBV5-1 and TRBJ2-7; 8 bases map to TRBD2. The CDR3 consists of 15 residues. CDR1 SGHRS and CDR2 YFSETQ come from the germline V gene. V was pared by 0 bases and J by 5 bases, with 7 bases of the junction left unmatched. The CDR3 DNA reads TGCGCCAGCAGCTTGGAAAGCGGGAGTTCCCACGAGCAGTACTTC. Its translation: CASSLESGSSHEQYF.

The V gene is TRBV29-1, the J gene TRBJ1-2; D is ambiguous. V was trimmed by 4 bases and J by 8 bases, leaving 11 bases between them. Germline V gene lookup returns CDR1 SQVTM and CDR2 ANQGSEA. CDR3 length: 11 amino acids. The CDR3 nucleotides read TGCAGCGTTGGGGAGGCGGACGGCTACACCTTC. Its protein product is CSVGEADGYTF.